Following are 22 T cell receptor beta chains from one sample sequenced in a study of cytomegalovirus exposure and HLA in healthy donors. PCR employed 60 Vbeta and 13 Jbeta primers. Method: immunoSEQ multiplex PCR; TCRdb's copy keeps in-frame clones and lacks some. The sample holds over 110,000 clones, more than 75% seen once. The sequenced sample was PBMCs. The receptor source for this set is a woman between 40 and 55 years old in good health and CMV-seropositive.

This chain joins TRBV11-3 and TRBJ2-1; TRBD2 agrees at 8 bases. V lost 3 bases and J lost 0; bases outside the gene matches: 4. The V gene's germline CDR1 is SGHNT and CDR2 YENEEA. The CDR3 length is 16 residues. The CDR3 sequence is CASSFSGASSYNEQFF. The CDR3 DNA is TGTGCCAGCAGCTTTAGCGGGGCGAGCTCCTACAATGAGCAGTTCTTC.

The CDR3 coding sequence is TGCAGCGTTCGACTAGCGGGAGACACCGGGGAGCTGTTTTTT. It translates to CSVRLAGDTGELFF. V usage is TRBV29-1 and J usage is TRBJ2-2, with 12 bases lining up with TRBD2. Germline CDR1 and CDR2: SQVTM and ANQGSEA. The V and J ends lost 5 bases and 3 bases, in that order; junction bases with no gene match: 1. The CDR3 sequence is 14 residues long.

Notes on this clone: The junction differs from germline at one of its ends, possibly a read error. This sequence joins TRBV4-2 and TRBJ1-2, with unresolved D. This CDR3 has 12 residues. The germline V gene encodes CDR1 LGHNA and CDR2 YNFKEQ. CDR3 nucleotide sequence: TGTGCCAGCAACCAAATCGGGGATGGCTACACCTTC. Translation gives CASNQIGDGYTF.

The rearrangement links TRBV18 to TRBJ2-7, with 7 bases matching TRBD2. The V and J ends lost 4 bases and 0 bases, in that order; junction bases with no gene match: 3. Germline V gene data show CDR1 as KGHSH and CDR2 as LQKENI. The CDR3 covers 14 residues. CDR3 loop: CASSRLADSYEQYF. The CDR3 nucleotides are TGTGCCAGCTCACGGCTAGCGGACTCCTACGAGCAGTACTTC.

A single count supports this clone. The rearrangement joins TRBV7-8 to TRBJ2-5; a weak D match, TRBD2 (6 bases). CDR1 is SGHVS, CDR2 FQNEAQ, per germline. CDR3 length: 14 residues. Trimming took 1 base from V and 4 from J, leaving 10 bases between them. DNA for the CDR3: TGTGCCAGCAGCTTAGTTGTGCGGGGAGAGACCCAGTACTTC. Encoded protein: CASSLVVRGETQYF.

V gene TRBV5-4 combines with J gene TRBJ1-1, with 11 bases that match TRBD1. The germline CDR1 and CDR2 sequences are SGHNT and YYREEE (reference sequence). V lost 3 bases to trimming and J lost 5 bases; unmatched junction nucleotides: 12. CDR3 length: 17 amino acids. The CDR3 sequence is CASSSLARTGGSTEAFF. The CDR3 nucleotides are TGTGCCAGCAGCTCCCTTGCCAGGACAGGGGGCTCGACTGAAGCTTTCTTT.

This clone has just a few counts. The V call is TRBV12-5, the J call TRBJ1-2; TRBD1 matches 8 bases. The CDR3 extends over 13 amino acids. V gave up 7 bases and J gave up 4 bases; unmatched junction bases: 5. Looked up from germline, CDR1 is LGHNT and CDR2 is FRNRAP. The CDR3 sequence: CASARDRSYGYTF. DNA for the CDR3: TGTGCTAGTGCCCGGGACAGGAGCTATGGCTACACCTTC.

The chain joins TRBV6-5 to TRBJ1-5, with D hard to call. V lost 7 bases and J 7 bases, leaving 14 bases between the germline ends. Germline loops: CDR1 MNHEY, CDR2 SVGAGI. The CDR3 length is 13 residues. DNA of the CDR3: TGTGCCAGCACCTATTGTGAGATCCAGCCCCAGCATTTT. This gives the protein CASTYCEIQPQHF.

This sequence joins TRBV6-6 and TRBJ1-4; no definite D call. Germline CDR1 reads MNHNY; CDR2 reads SVGAGI (reference sequence). V lost 6 bases, J lost 2 bases, and 10 bases lay in between. The CDR3 has 14 residues. In nucleotides, the CDR3 is TGTGCCAGCAGCGGACTCTCTACTAATGAAAAACTGTTTTTT. This codes for CASSGLSTNEKLFF.

The gene calls are TRBV28 and TRBJ1-5; possibly TRBD1 for D (6 bases). This CDR3 has 13 amino acids. CDR1 and CDR2 (germline): MDHEN, SYDVKM. Between the trimmed V and J ends, which lost 8 bases and 1 base, there was a span of 9 bases. The CDR3: CASGTRSNQPQHF. The CDR3 DNA reads TGTGCCAGCGGGACACGAAGCAATCAGCCCCAGCATTTT.

This chain connects TRBV5-8 to TRBJ2-7; 7 bases agree with TRBD2. The germline CDR1 and CDR2 sequences are SGHTS and YDEGEE. Trimming removed 8 bases from V and 0 bases from J; junction bases left unmatched: 11. The CDR3 is 15 amino acids. CDR3 nucleotides: TGTGCCAGTCATGGGGGAGCGGGGAACTCCTACGAGCAGTACTTC. This translates into CASHGGAGNSYEQYF.

The J gene is TRBJ1-1, the V gene TRBV5-1; D may be TRBD1 (6 bases). The CDR3 length is 14 residues. Between the trimmed V and J ends, which lost 4 bases and 0 bases, there was a span of 10 bases. Germline V lookup: CDR1 SGHRS, CDR2 YFSETQ. The CDR3 protein is CASSLGQMNTEAFF. The CDR3 region has the DNA TGCGCCAGCAGCCTCGGACAGATGAACACTGAAGCTTTCTTT.

This chain joins TRBV5-1 and TRBJ2-5; 11 positions match TRBD1. The V gene end was trimmed by 4 bases and the J gene end by 4 bases; junction bases not matched to a gene: 3. Germline CDR1 is SGHRS and CDR2 is YFSETQ. This CDR3 is 14 amino acids long. As DNA, the CDR3 is TGCGCCAGCAGCGGAGGGACAGGGGGAGAGACCCAGTACTTC. It yields the protein CASSGGTGGETQYF.

This rearrangement joins TRBV11-2 to TRBJ2-3; D is unclear. The length of the CDR3 is 13 residues. Germline CDR1 and CDR2: SGHAT and FQNNGV. V was shortened by 1 base and J by 6 bases, with 8 bases between the two germline ends. The CDR3 nucleotides are TGTGCCAGCAGCTTAGCTTTCCGGGATACGCAGTATTTT. This translates into CASSLAFRDTQYF.

This clone was counted a single time. The chain carries TRBV19 and TRBJ2-3; TRBD2 matches 9 bases. The CDR3 is made up of 16 amino acids. After removal of 1 base from V and 2 bases from J, the junction contained 4 bases not matched to a gene. Germline-derived CDR1 and CDR2 are LNHDA and SQIVND (reference sequence). CDR3 protein: CASSIAVAGATDTQYF. As DNA, the CDR3 is TGTGCCAGTAGTATAGCGGTAGCGGGGGCCACAGATACGCAGTATTTT.

The chain employs TRBV7-6 and TRBJ2-3; 11 bases map to TRBD2. The V gene's germline CDR1 is SGHVS and CDR2 FNYEAQ. The CDR3 consists of 17 residues. Losses at the gene ends were 1 base for V and 2 bases for J; bases not matched to a gene: 5. CDR3 in amino acids: CASSLGLAGSSTDTQYF. DNA of the CDR3: TGTGCCAGCAGCTTAGGACTAGCGGGATCCTCCACAGATACGCAGTATTTT.

This chain joins TRBV4-1 and TRBJ1-2; D is ambiguous. The CDR3 sequence is 15 residues long. The V gene's germline CDR1 is MGHRA and CDR2 YSYEKL. The V end was cut by 1 base, the J end by 0 bases, with 9 bases between. The CDR3 is CASSQGPVSNYGYTF. In DNA, the CDR3 is TGCGCCAGCAGCCAAGGTCCAGTATCTAACTATGGCTACACCTTC.

The V gene is TRBV27, the J gene TRBJ2-7; 8 bases fit TRBD2. The germline gives CDR1 MNHEY, CDR2 SMNVEV (reference sequence). CDR3 length: 15 amino acids. The V and J ends lost 4 bases and 5 bases, in that order; junction bases with no gene match: 10. This CDR3 is CASSSLSGSPHEQYF. In DNA form, the CDR3 reads TGTGCCAGCAGTTCCCTAAGCGGGAGTCCCCACGAGCAGTACTTC.

The rearrangement uses TRBV11-2 and TRBJ2-7; D uncertain. Trimming left V 4 bases short and J 3 bases short, with 4 bases between. Germline CDR1 is SGHAT and CDR2 is FQNNGV. CDR3 size: 11 residues. The CDR3 region is CASSWSYEQYF. CDR3 sequence (DNA): TGTGCCAGCAGCTGGAGCTACGAGCAGTACTTC.

V gene TRBV5-1 combines with J gene TRBJ1-1, with D perhaps TRBD1 (5 bases). Germline CDR1 is SGHRS and CDR2 is YFSETQ. This CDR3 contains 15 residues. The V gene lost 0 bases and the J gene lost 1 base, with 10 bases spanning the gap. Here the CDR3 reads CASSLVWTQNTEAFF. CDR3 sequence (DNA): TGCGCCAGCAGCTTGGTCTGGACACAGAACACTGAAGCTTTCTTT.

This rearrangement joins TRBV6-1 to TRBJ1-2; a possible D gene is TRBD1 (5 bases). The germline gives CDR1 MNHNS, CDR2 SASEGT. This CDR3 contains 14 residues. The V end was cut by 2 bases, the J end by 3 bases, with 10 bases between. CDR3 coding DNA: TGTGCCAGCAGTGAACAGGGTGTCTACTATGGCTACACCTTC. Residues: CASSEQGVYYGYTF.

The V and J genes are TRBV5-1 and TRBJ2-1, with 7 nucleotides matching TRBD2. CDR3 length equals 12 residues. Unmatched junction bases numbered 2, after V lost 4 bases and J lost 7 bases. Looked up from germline, CDR1 is SGHRS and CDR2 is YFSETQ. The CDR3 here is CASSPGGNEQFF. In nucleotides, the CDR3 is TGCGCCAGCAGCCCCGGGGGGAATGAGCAGTTCTTC.